A single TCR beta chain is shown here with its context. Its antigen remains unknown. Libraries were prepared by immunoSEQ multiplex PCR; TCRdb keeps only in-frame clonotypes and omits some of them. Of some 120,000 clones listed, approximately 91% are singletons. Unmatched junction bases numbered 1, after V lost 2 bases and J lost 5 bases. Germline lookup yields CDR1 LGHDT and CDR2 YNNKEL (reference sequence). This CDR3 contains 14 residues. The entry originates in a study of T cell responses to AZD1222 COVID-19 vaccine. Study findings and constraints: Sampling that yielded the repertoires occurred only after the peak T cell response.

The clonotype comes from an adult in good health. This chain links TRBV3-1 (or the pseudogene TRBV3-2) with TRBJ2-1; 9 bases align to TRBD2. This sample comprised peripheral blood, obtained on day 0 of AZD1222 vaccination. The CDR3, as DNA: TGTGCCAGCAGCCAAATAGCGGGAGACAATGAGCAGTTCTTC. It is translated as CASSQIAGDNEQFF.